The 2 T cell receptor beta chains in this list originate from one sample, sequenced in a study of radiotherapy plus CTLA-4 blockade in lung cancer. Measured with immunoSEQ multiplex PCR; TCRdb has only the in-frame clones, and not every one. The sample records 15,000 or so clones, 55% to 80% being singletons. Specimen: peripheral blood, collected from a patient treated with radiotherapy plus ipilimumab. All receptors come from a human donor with non-small cell lung cancer whose response to radiotherapy plus ipilimumab could not be evaluated.

The CDR3 nucleotides are TGTGCCAGCAGCTCTGGACAGGGAATCAATGAGCAGTTCTTC. Amino acids: CASSSGQGINEQFF. The rearrangement links TRBV7-6 to TRBJ2-1, with 8 bases fitting TRBD1. Germline values: CDR1 SGHVS, CDR2 FNYEAQ. Germline trimming cut 4 bases from V and 6 bases from J; bases unmatched to any gene: 5. This CDR3 is 14 amino acids long.

This clone was picked up a small number of times. DNA for the CDR3: TGTGCCAGCTCACTATTTGGCCAGGGGGCTGGGAATGAGCAGTTCTTC. Its translation: CASSLFGQGAGNEQFF. This sequence joins TRBV18 and TRBJ2-1; 8 bases agree with TRBD1. The CDR3 is made up of 16 amino acids. From germline, CDR1 is KGHSH and CDR2 LQKENI. J was trimmed by 7 bases and V by 4 bases; bases with no gene match: 12.